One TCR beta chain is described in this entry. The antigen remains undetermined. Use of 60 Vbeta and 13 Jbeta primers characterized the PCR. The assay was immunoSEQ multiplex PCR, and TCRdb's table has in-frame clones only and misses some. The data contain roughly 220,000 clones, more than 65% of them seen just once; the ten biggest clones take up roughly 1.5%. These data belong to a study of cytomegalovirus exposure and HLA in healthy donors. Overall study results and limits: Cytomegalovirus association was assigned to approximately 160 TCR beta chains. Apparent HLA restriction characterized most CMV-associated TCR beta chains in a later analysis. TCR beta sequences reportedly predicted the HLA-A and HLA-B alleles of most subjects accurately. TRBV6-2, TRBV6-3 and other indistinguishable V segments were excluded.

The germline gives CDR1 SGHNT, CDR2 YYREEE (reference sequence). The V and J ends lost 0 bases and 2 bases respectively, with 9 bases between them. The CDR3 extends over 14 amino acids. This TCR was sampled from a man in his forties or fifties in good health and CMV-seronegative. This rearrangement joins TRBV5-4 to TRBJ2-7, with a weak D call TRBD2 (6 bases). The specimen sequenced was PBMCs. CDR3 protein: CASSLATSPYEQYF. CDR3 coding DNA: TGTGCCAGCAGCTTGGCCACTAGCCCCTACGAGCAGTACTTC.